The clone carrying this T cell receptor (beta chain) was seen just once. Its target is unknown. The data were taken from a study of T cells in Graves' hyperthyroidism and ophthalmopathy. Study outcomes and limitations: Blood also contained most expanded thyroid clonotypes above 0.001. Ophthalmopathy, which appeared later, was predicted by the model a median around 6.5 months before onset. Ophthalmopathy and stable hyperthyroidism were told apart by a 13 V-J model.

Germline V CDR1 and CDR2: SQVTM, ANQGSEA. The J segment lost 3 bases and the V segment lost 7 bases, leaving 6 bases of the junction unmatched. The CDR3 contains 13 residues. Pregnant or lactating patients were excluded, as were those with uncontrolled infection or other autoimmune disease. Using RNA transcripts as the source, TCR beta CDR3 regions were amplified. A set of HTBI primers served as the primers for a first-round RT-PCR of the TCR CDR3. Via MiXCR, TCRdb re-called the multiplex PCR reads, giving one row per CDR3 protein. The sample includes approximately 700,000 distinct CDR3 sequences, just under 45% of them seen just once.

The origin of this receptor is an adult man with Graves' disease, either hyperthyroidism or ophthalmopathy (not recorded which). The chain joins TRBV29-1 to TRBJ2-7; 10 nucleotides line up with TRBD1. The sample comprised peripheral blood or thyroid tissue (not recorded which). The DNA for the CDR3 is TGCAGCGGGGGGACAGGGGCAATCTACGAGCAGTACTTC. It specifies CSGGTGAIYEQYF.